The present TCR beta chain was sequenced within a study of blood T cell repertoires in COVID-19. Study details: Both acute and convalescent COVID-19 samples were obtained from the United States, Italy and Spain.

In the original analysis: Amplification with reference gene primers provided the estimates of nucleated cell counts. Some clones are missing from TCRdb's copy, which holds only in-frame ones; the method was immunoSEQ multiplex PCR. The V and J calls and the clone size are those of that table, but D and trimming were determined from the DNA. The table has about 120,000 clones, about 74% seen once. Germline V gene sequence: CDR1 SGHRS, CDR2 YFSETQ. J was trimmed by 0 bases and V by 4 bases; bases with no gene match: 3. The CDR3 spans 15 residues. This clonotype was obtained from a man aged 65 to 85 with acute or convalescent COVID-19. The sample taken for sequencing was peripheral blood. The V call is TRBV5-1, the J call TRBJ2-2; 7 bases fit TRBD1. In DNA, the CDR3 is TGCGCCAGCAGCGACGGGACAGCGAACACCGGGGAGCTGTTTTTT. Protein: CASSDGTANTGELFF.